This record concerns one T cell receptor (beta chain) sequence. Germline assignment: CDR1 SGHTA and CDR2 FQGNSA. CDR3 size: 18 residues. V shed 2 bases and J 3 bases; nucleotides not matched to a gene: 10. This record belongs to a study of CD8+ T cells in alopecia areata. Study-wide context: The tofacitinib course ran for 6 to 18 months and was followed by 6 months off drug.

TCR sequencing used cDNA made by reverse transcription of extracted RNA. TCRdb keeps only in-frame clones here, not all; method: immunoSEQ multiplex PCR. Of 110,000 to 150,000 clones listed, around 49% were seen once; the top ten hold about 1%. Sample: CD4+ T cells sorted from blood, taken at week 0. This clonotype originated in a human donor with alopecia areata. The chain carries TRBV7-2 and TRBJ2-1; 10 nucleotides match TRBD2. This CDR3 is CASSLKAGGYRDYNEQFF. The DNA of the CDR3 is TGTGCCAGCAGCTTAAAAGCGGGAGGGTATCGGGACTACAATGAGCAGTTCTTC.